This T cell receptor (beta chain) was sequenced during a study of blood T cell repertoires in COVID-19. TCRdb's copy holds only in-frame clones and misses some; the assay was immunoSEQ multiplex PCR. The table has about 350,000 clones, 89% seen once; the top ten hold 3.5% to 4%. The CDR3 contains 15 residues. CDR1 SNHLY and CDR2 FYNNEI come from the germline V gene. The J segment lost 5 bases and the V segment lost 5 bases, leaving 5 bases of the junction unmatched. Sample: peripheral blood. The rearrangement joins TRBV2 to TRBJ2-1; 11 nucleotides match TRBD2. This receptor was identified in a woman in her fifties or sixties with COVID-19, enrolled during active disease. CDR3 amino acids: CASSLRGLADNEQFF. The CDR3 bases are TGTGCCAGCAGTCTCCGGGGACTAGCGGACAATGAGCAGTTCTTC.